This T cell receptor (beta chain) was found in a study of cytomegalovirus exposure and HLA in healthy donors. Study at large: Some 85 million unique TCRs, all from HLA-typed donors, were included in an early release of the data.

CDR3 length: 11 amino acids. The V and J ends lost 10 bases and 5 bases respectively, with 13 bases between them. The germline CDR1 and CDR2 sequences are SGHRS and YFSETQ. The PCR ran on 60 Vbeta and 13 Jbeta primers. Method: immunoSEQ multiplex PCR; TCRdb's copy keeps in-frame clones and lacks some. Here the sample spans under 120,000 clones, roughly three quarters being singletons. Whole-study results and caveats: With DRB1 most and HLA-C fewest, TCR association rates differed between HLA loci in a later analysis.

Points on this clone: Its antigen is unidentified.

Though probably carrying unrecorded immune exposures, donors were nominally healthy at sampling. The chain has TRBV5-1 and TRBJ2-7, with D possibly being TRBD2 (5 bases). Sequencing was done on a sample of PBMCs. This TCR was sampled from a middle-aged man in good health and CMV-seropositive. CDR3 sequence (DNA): TGCGCCTCCCGCGGACTGCACGAGCAGTACTTC. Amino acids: CASRGLHEQYF.